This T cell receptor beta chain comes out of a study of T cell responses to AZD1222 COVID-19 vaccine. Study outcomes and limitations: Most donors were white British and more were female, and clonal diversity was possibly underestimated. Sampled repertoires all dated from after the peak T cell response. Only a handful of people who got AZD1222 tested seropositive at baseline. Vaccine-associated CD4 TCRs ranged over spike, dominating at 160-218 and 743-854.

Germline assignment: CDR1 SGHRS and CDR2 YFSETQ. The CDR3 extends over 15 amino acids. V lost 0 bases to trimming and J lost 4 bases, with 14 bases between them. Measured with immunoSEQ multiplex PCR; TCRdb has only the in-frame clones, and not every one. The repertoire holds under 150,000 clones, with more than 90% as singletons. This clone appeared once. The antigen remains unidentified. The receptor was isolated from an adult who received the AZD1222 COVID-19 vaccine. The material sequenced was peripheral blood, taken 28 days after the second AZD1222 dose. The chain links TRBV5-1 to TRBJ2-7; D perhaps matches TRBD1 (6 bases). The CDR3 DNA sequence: TGCGCCAGCAGCTTGGCCCTAGGACAGCCTTACGAGCAGTACTTC. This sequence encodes CASSLALGQPYEQYF.